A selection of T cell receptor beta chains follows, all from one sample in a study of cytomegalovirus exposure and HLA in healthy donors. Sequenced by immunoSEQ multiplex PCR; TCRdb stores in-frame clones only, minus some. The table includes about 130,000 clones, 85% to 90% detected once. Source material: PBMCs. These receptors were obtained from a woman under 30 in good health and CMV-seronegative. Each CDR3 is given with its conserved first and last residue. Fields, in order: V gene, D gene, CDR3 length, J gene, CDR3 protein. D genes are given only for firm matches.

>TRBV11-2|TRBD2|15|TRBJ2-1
CASSLALAGGNEQFF
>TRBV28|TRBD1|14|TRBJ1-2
CASTSQQGAFGYTF
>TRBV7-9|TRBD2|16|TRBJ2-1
CASSLKGTSGSNEQFF
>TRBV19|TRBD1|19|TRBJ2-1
CASSILPRRDRETYNEQFF
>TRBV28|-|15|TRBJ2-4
CASRDGRQGRDIQYF
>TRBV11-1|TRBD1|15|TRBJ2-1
CASRTGQGASNEQFF
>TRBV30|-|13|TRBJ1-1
CAWSLGANTEAFF
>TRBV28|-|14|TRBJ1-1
CASSLTGYGTEAFF
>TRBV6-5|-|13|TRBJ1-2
CASSQTSSYGYTF
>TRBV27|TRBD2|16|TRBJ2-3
CASSSRTSGYTDTQYF
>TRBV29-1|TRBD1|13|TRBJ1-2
CSVRTGLWKGYTF
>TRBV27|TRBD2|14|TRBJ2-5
CATSPGLVEETQYF
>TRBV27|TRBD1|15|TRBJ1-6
CASGPRQGPNSPLHF
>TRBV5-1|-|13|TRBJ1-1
CASSRITGSEAFF
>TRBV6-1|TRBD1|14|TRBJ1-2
CASSESGTDYGYTF
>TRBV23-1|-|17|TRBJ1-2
CASSLLLYTGSNYGYTF
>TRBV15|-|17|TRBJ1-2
CATSRDLGTNLWYGYTF
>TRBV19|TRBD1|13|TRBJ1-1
CASRRQGTAEAFF
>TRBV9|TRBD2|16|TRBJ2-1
CASSVLAGAFYNEQFF
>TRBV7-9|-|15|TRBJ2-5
CASSPLGSPLETQYF
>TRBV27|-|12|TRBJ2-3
CASSPRGYTQYF
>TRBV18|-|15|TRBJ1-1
CASSSLRGDSTEAFF
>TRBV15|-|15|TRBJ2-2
CATSRDRETTGELFF
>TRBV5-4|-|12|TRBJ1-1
CASSLGQGEAFF
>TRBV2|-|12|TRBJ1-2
CASSRAGDGYTF
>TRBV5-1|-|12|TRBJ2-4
CASSKSENIQYF
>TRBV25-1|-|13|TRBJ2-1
CASSEIEGNEQFF
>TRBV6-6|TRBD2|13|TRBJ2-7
CASGTSASYEQYF
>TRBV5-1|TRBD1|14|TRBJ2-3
CASSPGQVTDTQYF
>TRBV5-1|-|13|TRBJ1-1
CASKTGSNTEAFF